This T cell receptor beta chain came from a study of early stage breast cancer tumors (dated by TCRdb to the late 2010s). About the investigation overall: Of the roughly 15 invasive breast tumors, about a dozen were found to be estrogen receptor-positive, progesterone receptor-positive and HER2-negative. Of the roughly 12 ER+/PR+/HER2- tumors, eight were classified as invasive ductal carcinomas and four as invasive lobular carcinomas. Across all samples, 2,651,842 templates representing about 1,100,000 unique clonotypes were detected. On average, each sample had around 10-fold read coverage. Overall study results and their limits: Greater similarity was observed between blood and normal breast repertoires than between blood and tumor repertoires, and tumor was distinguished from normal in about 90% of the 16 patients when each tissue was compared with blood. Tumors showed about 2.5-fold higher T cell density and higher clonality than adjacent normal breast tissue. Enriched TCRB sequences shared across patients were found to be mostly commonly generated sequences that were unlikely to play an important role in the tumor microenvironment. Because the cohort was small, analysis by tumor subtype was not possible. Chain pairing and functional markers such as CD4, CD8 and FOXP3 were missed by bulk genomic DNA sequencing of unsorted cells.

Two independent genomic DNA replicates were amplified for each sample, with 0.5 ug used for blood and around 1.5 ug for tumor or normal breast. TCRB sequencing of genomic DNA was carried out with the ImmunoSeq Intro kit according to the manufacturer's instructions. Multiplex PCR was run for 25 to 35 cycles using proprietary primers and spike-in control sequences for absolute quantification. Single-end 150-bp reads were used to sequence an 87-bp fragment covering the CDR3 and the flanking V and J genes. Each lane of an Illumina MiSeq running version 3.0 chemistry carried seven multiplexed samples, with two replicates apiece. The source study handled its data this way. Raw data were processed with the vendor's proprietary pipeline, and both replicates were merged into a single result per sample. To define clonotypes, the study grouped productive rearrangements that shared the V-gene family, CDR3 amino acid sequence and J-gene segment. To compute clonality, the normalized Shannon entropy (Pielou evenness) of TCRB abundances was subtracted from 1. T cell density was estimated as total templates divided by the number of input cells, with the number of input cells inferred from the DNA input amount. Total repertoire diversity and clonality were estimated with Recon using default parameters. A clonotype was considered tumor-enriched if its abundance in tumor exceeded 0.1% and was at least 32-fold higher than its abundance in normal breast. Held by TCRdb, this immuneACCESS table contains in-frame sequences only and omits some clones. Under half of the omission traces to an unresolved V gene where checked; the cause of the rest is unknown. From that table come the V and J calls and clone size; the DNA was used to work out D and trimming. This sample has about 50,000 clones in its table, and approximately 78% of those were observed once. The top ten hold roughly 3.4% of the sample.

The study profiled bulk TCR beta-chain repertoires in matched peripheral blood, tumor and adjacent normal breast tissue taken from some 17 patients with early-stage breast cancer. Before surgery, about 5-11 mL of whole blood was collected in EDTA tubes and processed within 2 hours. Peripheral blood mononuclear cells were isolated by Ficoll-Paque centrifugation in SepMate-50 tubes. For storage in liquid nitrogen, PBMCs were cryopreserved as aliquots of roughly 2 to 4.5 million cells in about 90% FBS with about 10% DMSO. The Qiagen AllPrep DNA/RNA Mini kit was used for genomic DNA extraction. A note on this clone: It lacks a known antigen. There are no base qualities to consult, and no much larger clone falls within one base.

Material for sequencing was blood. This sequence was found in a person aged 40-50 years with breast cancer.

The nucleotide sequence is TGCGCCAGCAGCTTGAGTTTCAGTGGGGGCTCTGGAAACACCATATATTTT. Its protein product is CASSLSFSGGSGNTIYF. The chain is made from TRBV5-1 and TRBJ1-3; perhaps TRBD1 is the D gene, with 5 bases matching. Between the V and J ends, shortened by 1 base and 0 bases respectively, the junction contains 14 bases. Reading the germline V gene gives CDR1 SGHRS and CDR2 YFSETQ. The CDR3 covers 17 residues, taking in both the cysteine and the phenylalanine. Only CDR3 DNA remains: 51 bases, in frame from the first base. Reference TRBV5-1 and TRBJ1-3 proteins supply the regions before and after the CDR3; the full variable domain is: KAGVTQTPRYLIKTRGQQVTLSCSPISGHRSVSWYQQTPGQGLQFLFEYFSETQRNKGNFPGRFSGRQFSNSRSEMNVSTLELGDSALYLCASSLSFSGGSGNTIYFGEGSWLTVV.